This T cell receptor (beta chain) was found in a study of PD-1 blockade in classical Hodgkin lymphoma. Study-wide results and limits: Diminished baseline TCR diversity has been reported in newly diagnosed patients relative to healthy donors. Complete responders' diversity at baseline resembled that of newly diagnosed patients.

Of note for this clone: Its specificity is not known.

The CDR3 spans 13 residues. The V gene's germline CDR1 is MNHEY and CDR2 SVGAGI. Between the trimmed V and J ends, which lost 0 bases and 2 bases, there was a span of 5 bases. Clones were read by immunoSEQ multiplex PCR, and TCRdb kept only the in-frame ones, dropping some. Of about 40,000 clones listed, roughly 78% are singletons. After autologous stem cell transplantation all patients relapsed, and prior brentuximab vedotin exposure differed between cohorts. Sequenced here: peripheral blood mononuclear cells (PBMCs), sampled at baseline. V is TRBV6-5 and J is TRBJ2-7; D call uncertain. This TCR derives from a human donor with classical Hodgkin lymphoma. CDR3 nucleotides: TGTGCCAGCAGTTACTCGGGGACCTACGAGCAGTACTTC. It yields the protein CASSYSGTYEQYF.